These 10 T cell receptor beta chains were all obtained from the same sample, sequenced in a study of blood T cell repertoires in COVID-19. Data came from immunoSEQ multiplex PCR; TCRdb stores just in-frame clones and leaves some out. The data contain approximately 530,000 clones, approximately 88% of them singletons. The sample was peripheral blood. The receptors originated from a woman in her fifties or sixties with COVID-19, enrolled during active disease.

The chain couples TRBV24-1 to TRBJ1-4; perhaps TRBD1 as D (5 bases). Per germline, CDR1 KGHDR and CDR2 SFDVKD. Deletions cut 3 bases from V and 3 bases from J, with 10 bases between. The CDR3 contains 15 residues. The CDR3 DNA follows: TGTGCCACCAGTGATGGGGGGAGGGCTAATGAAAAACTGTTTTTT. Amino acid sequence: CATSDGGRANEKLFF.

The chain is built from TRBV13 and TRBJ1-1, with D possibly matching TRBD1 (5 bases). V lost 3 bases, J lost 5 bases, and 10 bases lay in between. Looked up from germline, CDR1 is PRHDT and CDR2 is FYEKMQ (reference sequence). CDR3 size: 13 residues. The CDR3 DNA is TGTGCCAGCAGCTTCGGGGGTAAGACTGAAGCTTTCTTT. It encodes CASSFGGKTEAFF.

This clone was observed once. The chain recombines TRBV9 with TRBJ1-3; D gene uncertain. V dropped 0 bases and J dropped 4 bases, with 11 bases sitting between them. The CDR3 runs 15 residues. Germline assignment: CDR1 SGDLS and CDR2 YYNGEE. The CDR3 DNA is TGTGCCAGCAGCGTAGCTGGGCCCGAAGGAAACACCATATATTTT. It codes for CASSVAGPEGNTIYF.

CDR3 sequence (DNA): TGTGCCAGCAGTGGACTACGAGGCAGCACAGATACGCAGTATTTT. It translates to CASSGLRGSTDTQYF. The rearrangement links TRBV27 to TRBJ2-3, with D perhaps matching TRBD2 (6 bases). Deletions cut 5 bases from V and 0 bases from J, with 12 bases between. There are 15 residues in the CDR3. CDR1 MNHEY and CDR2 SMNVEV come from the germline V gene (reference sequence).

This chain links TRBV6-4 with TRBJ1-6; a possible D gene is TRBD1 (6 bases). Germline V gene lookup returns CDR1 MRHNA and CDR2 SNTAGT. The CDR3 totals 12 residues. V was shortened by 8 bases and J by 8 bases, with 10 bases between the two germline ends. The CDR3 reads CASWPGDSPLHF. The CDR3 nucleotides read TGTGCCAGCTGGCCAGGGGATTCACCCCTCCACTTT.

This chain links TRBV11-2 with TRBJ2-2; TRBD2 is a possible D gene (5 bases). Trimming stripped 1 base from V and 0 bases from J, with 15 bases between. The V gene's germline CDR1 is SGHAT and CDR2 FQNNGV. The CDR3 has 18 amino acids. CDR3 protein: CASSLGAARAANTGELFF. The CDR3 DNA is TGTGCCAGCAGCTTAGGGGCGGCGAGGGCCGCGAACACCGGGGAGCTGTTTTTT.

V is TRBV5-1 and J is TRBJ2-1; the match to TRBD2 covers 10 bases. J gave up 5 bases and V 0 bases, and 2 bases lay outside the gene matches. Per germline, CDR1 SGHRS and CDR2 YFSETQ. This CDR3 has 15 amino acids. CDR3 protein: CASSLVAGGHNEQFF. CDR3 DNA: TGCGCCAGCAGCTTGGTAGCGGGGGGCCACAATGAGCAGTTCTTC. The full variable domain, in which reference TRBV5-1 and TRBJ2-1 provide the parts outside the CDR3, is KAGVTQTPRYLIKTRGQQVTLSCSPISGHRSVSWYQQTPGQGLQFLFEYFSETQRNKGNFPGRFSGRQFSNSRSEMNVSTLELGDSALYLCASSLVAGGHNEQFFGPGTRLTVL.

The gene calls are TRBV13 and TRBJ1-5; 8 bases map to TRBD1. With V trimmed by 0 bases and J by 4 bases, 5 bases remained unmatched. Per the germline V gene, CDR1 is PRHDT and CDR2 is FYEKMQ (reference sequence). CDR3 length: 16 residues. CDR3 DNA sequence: TGTGCCAGCAGCTTAGGCGGACGGGACAGGAATCAGCCCCAGCATTTT. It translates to CASSLGGRDRNQPQHF. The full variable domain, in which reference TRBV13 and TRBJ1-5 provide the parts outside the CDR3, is AAGVIQSPRHLIKEKRETATLKCYPIPRHDTVYWYQQGPGQDPQFLISFYEKMQSDKGSIPDRFSAQQFSDYHSELNMSSLELGDSALYFCASSLGGRDRNQPQHFGDGTRLSIL.

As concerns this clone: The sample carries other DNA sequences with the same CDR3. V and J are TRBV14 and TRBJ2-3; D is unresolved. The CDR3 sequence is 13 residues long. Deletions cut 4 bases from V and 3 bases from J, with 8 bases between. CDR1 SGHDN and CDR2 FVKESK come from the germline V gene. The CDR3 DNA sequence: TGTGCCAGCAGCCGTTCCGGGACAGATACGCAGTATTTT. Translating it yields CASSRSGTDTQYF.

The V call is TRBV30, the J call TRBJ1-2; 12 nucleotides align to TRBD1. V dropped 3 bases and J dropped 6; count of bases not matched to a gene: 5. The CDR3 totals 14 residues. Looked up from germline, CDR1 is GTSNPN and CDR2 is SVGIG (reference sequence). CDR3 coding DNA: TGTGCCTGGAGGGGGACAGGGGGCCTGAATGGCTACACCTTC. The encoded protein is CAWRGTGGLNGYTF.